These T cell receptor beta chains were read from a single sample in a study of blood T cell repertoires in COVID-19. The table came from immunoSEQ multiplex PCR; TCRdb's copy has only in-frame clones and leaves some out. The data hold about 9,900 clones, with 80% to 85% observed a single time. The sample was peripheral blood. The receptors come from a man in his 60s with active COVID-19. The CDR3 runs from the conserved cysteine through the conserved F or W. The D gene is left open where the match is weak. Only some rows state a clone size, as once, few, many or a class for expanded clones.

d_gene,len,abundance,v_gene,j_gene,CDR3aa,CDR3nt
TRBD1,15,-,TRBV18,TRBJ2-1,CASSPGQGRYNEQFF,TGTGCCAGCTCACCTGGACAGGGAAGATACAATGAGCAGTTCTTC
TRBD1,17,-,TRBV3-1/TRBV3-2,TRBJ1-6,CASSQGRLAGGASPLHF,TGTGCCAGCAGCCAAGGCCGGTTGGCAGGGGGCGCTTCACCCCTCCACTTT
-,13,-,TRBV19,TRBJ2-2,CASSISVTGELFF,TGTGCCAGTAGTATTTCAGTTACCGGGGAGCTGTTTTTT
TRBD2,14,few,TRBV4-3,TRBJ2-5,CASSQLAGQETQYF,TGCGCCAGCAGCCAACTAGCGGGACAAGAGACCCAGTACTTC
-,11,-,TRBV6-2/TRBV6-3,TRBJ1-2,CASSQGSGYTF,TGTGCCAGCAGTCAGGGTAGCGGCTACACCTTC
TRBD2,13,-,TRBV29-1,TRBJ2-1,CSGRTSGYNEQFF,TGCAGCGGCCGGACTAGCGGGTACAATGAGCAGTTCTTC
-,13,-,TRBV15,TRBJ2-1,CATSRDERGVKFF,TGTGCCACCAGCAGAGATGAACGCGGGGTAAAGTTCTTC
-,18,few,TRBV18,TRBJ2-1,CASSPRTGQGSSYNEQFF,TGTGCCAGCTCACCAAGGACCGGCCAGGGTAGCTCCTACAATGAGCAGTTCTTC
-,15,few,TRBV6-5,TRBJ1-2,CASSPQGTANYGYTF,TGTGCCAGCAGCCCACAGGGTACGGCTAACTATGGCTACACCTTC
-,11,few,TRBV20-1,TRBJ2-1,CSAPTGSEQFF,TGCAGTGCTCCTACAGGGAGTGAGCAGTTCTTC
-,14,few,TRBV7-9,TRBJ1-1,CAARRAEGNTEAFF,TGTGCCGCCCGGCGGGCGGAGGGGAACACTGAAGCTTTCTTT
-,15,-,TRBV19,TRBJ1-4,CASSPSRRANEKLFF,TGTGCCAGTAGCCCCAGCAGGAGGGCCAATGAAAAACTGTTTTTT
-,15,-,TRBV6-6,TRBJ1-5,CASRHRGGSNQPQHF,TGTGCCAGCAGACACCGGGGAGGGAGCAATCAGCCCCAGCATTTT
TRBD1,14,-,TRBV11-3,TRBJ1-1,CASSLLGQGTEAFF,TGTGCCAGCAGCTTACTTGGACAGGGCACTGAAGCTTTCTTT
-,11,-,TRBV5-6,TRBJ1-1,CASSKNTEAFF,TGTGCCAGCAGTAAGAACACTGAAGCTTTCTTT
TRBD1,18,-,TRBV27,TRBJ2-6,CASSLWDRGRPGANVLTF,TGTGCCAGCAGTTTATGGGACAGGGGAAGGCCTGGGGCCAACGTCCTGACTTTC
TRBD1,17,-,TRBV19,TRBJ2-1,CASSPGTGGAGYNEQFF,TGTGCCAGTAGTCCCGGGACAGGGGGCGCAGGCTACAATGAGCAGTTCTTC
-,14,-,TRBV5-1,TRBJ2-2,CASSDTGSTGELFF,TGCGCCAGCAGCGATACCGGGAGCACCGGGGAGCTGTTTTTT
-,13,once,TRBV19,TRBJ2-5,CASSIPGWETQYF,TGTGCCAGTAGTATCCCAGGGTGGGAGACCCAGTACTTC
-,15,-,TRBV6-1,TRBJ2-2,CASSEWATLTGELFF,TGTGCCAGCAGTGAGTGGGCCACTCTGACCGGGGAGCTGTTTTTT
TRBD1,16,-,TRBV5-4,TRBJ2-1,CASSRTGAGLLDEQFF,TGTGCCAGCAGCAGGACAGGGGCCGGGTTATTGGATGAGCAGTTCTTC
TRBD1,15,-,TRBV5-4,TRBJ2-7,CASSLDPDRVEEQYF,TGTGCCAGCAGCTTGGATCCGGACAGGGTGGAAGAGCAGTACTTC
-,15,-,TRBV19,TRBJ2-1,CASSPSGVTYNEQFF,TGTGCCAGTAGCCCTTCAGGTGTAACCTACAATGAGCAGTTCTTC
-,14,-,TRBV5-1,TRBJ2-5,CASSPTHVGETQYF,TGCGCCAGCAGCCCGACTCATGTCGGGGAGACCCAGTACTTC
TRBD2,16,-,TRBV7-9,TRBJ2-7,CASSTPTSGDSYEQYF,TGTGCCAGCAGCACCCCGACTAGCGGGGACTCCTACGAGCAGTACTTC
TRBD1,14,-,TRBV7-2,TRBJ1-2,CASSSGQETYGYTF,TGTGCCAGCAGCAGCGGACAGGAGACTTATGGCTACACCTTC
-,16,-,TRBV11-2,TRBJ1-1,CASSLEGLRGGTEAFF,TGTGCCAGCAGCTTAGAGGGCTTAAGGGGTGGCACTGAAGCTTTCTTT
TRBD2,15,-,TRBV5-1,TRBJ2-1,CASSSLAGMGNEQFF,TGCGCCAGCAGCTCCTTAGCGGGAATGGGCAATGAGCAGTTCTTC
TRBD1,16,once,TRBV7-2,TRBJ2-2,CASSIDRVPNTGELFF,TGTGCCAGCAGCATTGACAGGGTCCCCAACACCGGGGAGCTGTTTTTT
-,15,few,TRBV5-4,TRBJ2-7,CASSLAATRGSEQYF,TGTGCCAGCAGCTTGGCCGCGACTAGAGGCTCCGAGCAGTACTTC
-,12,-,TRBV6-5,TRBJ1-6,CASSRYNSPLHF,TGTGCCAGCTCCAGATACAATTCACCCCTCCACTTT
-,14,-,TRBV7-9,TRBJ2-2,CASSSRENTGELFF,TGTGCCAGCAGCTCCCGGGAGAACACCGGGGAGCTGTTTTTT
-,16,-,TRBV4-2,TRBJ2-3,CASSQARSKSTDTQYF,TGTGCCAGCAGCCAAGCTAGATCTAAAAGCACAGATACGCAGTATTTT
TRBD2,16,once,TRBV9,TRBJ2-3,CASSALAGGGTDTQYF,TGTGCCAGCAGCGCATTAGCGGGGGGGGGCACAGATACGCAGTATTTT
-,14,few,TRBV28,TRBJ2-7,CASRRKPTGLEQYF,TGTGCCAGCCGCCGAAAACCGACAGGTCTCGAGCAGTACTTC
TRBD2,15,-,TRBV6-2/TRBV6-3,TRBJ2-2,CASSWLAGGSGELFF,TGTGCCAGCAGTTGGCTAGCGGGGGGGTCCGGGGAGCTGTTTTTT
TRBD2,14,-,TRBV5-5,TRBJ2-4,CASSLGDYKNIQYF,TGTGCCAGCAGCTTGGGGGACTATAAAAACATTCAGTACTTC
TRBD1,16,few,TRBV11-3,TRBJ2-7,CASSPGQGSGTYEQYF,TGTGCCAGCAGCCCGGGACAGGGAAGTGGCACCTACGAGCAGTACTTC
-,14,few,TRBV5-1,TRBJ2-7,CASSRFGQPYEQYF,TGCGCCAGCAGCCGTTTCGGACAGCCCTACGAGCAGTACTTC
TRBD2,14,-,TRBV3-1/TRBV3-2,TRBJ2-7,CASSQLGTSYEQYF,TGTGCCAGCAGCCAGTTAGGGACTAGCTACGAGCAGTACTTC
-,13,once,TRBV28,TRBJ1-2,CASSDSTNYGYTF,TGTGCCAGCAGCGACAGCACTAACTATGGCTACACCTTC
-,13,-,TRBV7-3,TRBJ1-6,CASSLRYNSPLHF,TGTGCCAGCAGCTTACGGTATAATTCACCCCTCCACTTT
TRBD1,14,-,TRBV19,TRBJ1-6,CASMGQGINSPLHF,TGTGCCAGTATGGGACAGGGAATAAATTCACCCCTCCACTTT
TRBD1,16,-,TRBV19,TRBJ2-2,CASSGDRGWNTGELFF,TGTGCCAGTAGTGGGGACAGGGGGTGGAACACCGGGGAGCTGTTTTTT
TRBD1,14,-,TRBV5-5,TRBJ2-7,CASSPIDRAYEQYF,TGTGCCAGCAGTCCGATTGACAGGGCCTACGAGCAGTACTTC
-,15,-,TRBV6-5,TRBJ1-2,CASILTWGVGYGYTF,TGTGCCAGCATTCTGACTTGGGGGGTCGGATATGGCTACACCTTC
-,16,few,TRBV7-2,TRBJ2-7,CASSPRGGGFSYEQYF,TGTGCCAGCAGCCCCCGGGGCGGGGGCTTCTCCTACGAGCAGTACTTC
-,16,few,TRBV9,TRBJ2-5,CASSVGTGRGGETQYF,TGTGCCAGCAGCGTAGGGACAGGGAGGGGTGGAGAGACCCAGTACTTC
-,15,-,TRBV11-3,TRBJ1-1,CASSPGGAANTEAFF,TGTGCCAGCAGCCCAGGCGGGGCAGCGAACACTGAAGCTTTCTTT
-,13,-,TRBV5-1,TRBJ2-1,CASSTRVGNEQFF,TGCGCCAGCAGCACCAGGGTAGGCAATGAGCAGTTCTTC
-,15,-,TRBV6-1,TRBJ1-6,CASSEGLKPASPLHF,TGTGCCAGCAGTGAAGGACTCAAACCGGCTTCACCCCTCCACTTT
-,12,-,TRBV7-2,TRBJ2-4,CASSSSGNIQYF,TGTGCCAGCAGCTCAAGCGGGAACATTCAGTACTTC
TRBD2,12,-,TRBV19,TRBJ2-7,CASSTSGYEQYF,TGTGCCAGTAGTACTAGCGGCTACGAGCAGTACTTC
TRBD1,13,-,TRBV6-5,TRBJ1-1,CASSPRGRTEAFF,TGTGCCAGCAGCCCCAGGGGGCGGACTGAAGCTTTCTTT
-,13,once,TRBV7-9,TRBJ1-2,CASSRDTTYGYTF,TGTGCCAGCAGCCGGGACACGACCTATGGCTACACCTTC
-,11,once,TRBV20-1,TRBJ2-5,CSGTFQETQYF,TGCAGTGGGACATTTCAAGAGACCCAGTACTTC
TRBD2,16,-,TRBV11-2,TRBJ2-5,CASSLGLAGGLETQYF,TGTGCCAGCAGCTTAGGACTAGCGGGGGGGCTAGAGACCCAGTACTTC
-,15,-,TRBV18,TRBJ2-2,CASSPYGVGTGELFF,TGTGCCAGCTCACCATACGGAGTCGGCACCGGGGAGCTGTTTTTT
TRBD2,15,-,TRBV5-1,TRBJ2-3,CASSLAGRGGDTQYF,TGCGCCAGCAGCTTGGCGGGGCGGGGGGGAGATACGCAGTATTTT
-,14,-,TRBV19,TRBJ1-5,CASSVGHHDQPQHF,TGTGCCAGTAGTGTGGGACATCATGATCAGCCCCAGCATTTT